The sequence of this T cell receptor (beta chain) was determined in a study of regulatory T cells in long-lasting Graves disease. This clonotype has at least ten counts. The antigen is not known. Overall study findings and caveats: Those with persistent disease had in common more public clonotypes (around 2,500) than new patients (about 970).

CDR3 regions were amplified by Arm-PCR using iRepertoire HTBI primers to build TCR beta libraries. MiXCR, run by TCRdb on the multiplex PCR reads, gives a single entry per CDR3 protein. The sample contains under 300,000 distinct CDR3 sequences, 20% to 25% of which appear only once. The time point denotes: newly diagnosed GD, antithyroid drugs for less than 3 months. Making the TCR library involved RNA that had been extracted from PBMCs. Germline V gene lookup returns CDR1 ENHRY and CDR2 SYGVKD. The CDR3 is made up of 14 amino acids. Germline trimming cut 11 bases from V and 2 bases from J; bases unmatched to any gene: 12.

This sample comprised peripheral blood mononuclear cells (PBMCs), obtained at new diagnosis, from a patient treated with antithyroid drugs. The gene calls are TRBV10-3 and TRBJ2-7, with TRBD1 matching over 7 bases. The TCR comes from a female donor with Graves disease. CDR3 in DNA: TGTGCCGTAAAACGGGACAGCGTTACCTACGAGCAGTACTTC. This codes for CAVKRDSVTYEQYF.